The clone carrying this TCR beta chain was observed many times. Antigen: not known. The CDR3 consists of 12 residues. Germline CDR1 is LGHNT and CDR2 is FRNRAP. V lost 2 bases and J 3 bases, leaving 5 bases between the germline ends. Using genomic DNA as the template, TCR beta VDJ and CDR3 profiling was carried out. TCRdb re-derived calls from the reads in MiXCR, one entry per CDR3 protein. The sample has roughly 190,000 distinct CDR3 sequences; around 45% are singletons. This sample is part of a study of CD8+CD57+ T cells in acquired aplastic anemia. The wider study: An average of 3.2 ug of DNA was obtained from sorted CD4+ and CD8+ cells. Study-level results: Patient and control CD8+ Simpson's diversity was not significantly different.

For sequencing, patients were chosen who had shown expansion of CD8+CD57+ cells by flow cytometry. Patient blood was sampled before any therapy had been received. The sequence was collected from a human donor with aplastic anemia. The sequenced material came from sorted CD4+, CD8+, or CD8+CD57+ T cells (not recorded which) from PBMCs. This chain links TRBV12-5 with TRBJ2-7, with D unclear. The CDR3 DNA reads TGTGCTAGTGGTTTGAGGAGCTACGAGCAGTACTTC. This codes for CASGLRSYEQYF.